A single count supports the clone carrying this T cell receptor (beta chain). Libraries were prepared by immunoSEQ multiplex PCR; TCRdb keeps only in-frame clonotypes and omits some of them. Of around 30,000 clones in the sample, roughly 80% were seen once. These data belong to a study of OX40 agonist ivuxolimab in advanced cancers. Study-wide context: Cohort: around 83% men, mean age 60, aged about 20 to 90.

The CDR3 is 12 residues long. CDR1 SNHLY and CDR2 FYNNEI come from the germline V gene. Trimming pared 9 bases from V and 1 base from J, leaving 9 bases between. This sample comprised CD4+ or CD8+ T cells sorted from blood, obtained in a trial of the OX40 agonist ivuxolimab. The TCR sequence derives from an adult with an advanced solid tumor such as melanoma, head and neck, liver or kidney cancer. The chain combines TRBV2 with TRBJ1-1; TRBD1 is a possible D gene (5 bases). CDR3 coding DNA: TGTGCCAGTGGGGCCGCGAACACTGAAGCTTTCTTT. Its protein is CASGAANTEAFF.